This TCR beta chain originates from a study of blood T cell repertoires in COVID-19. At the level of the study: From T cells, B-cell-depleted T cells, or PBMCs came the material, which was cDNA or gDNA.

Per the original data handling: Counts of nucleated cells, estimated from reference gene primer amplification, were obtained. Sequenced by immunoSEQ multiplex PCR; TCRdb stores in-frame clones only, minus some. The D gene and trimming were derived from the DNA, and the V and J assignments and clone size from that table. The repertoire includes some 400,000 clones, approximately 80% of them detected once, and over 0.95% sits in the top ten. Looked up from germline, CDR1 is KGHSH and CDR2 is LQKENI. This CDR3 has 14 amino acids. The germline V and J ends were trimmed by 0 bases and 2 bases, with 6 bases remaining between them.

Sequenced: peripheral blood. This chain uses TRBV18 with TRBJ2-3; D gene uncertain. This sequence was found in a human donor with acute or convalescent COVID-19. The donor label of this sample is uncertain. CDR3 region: CASSPPTLTDTQYF. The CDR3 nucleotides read TGTGCCAGCTCACCACCGACTCTCACAGATACGCAGTATTTT.